These 24 T cell receptor beta chains originate from one sample sequenced in a study of blood T cell repertoires in COVID-19. Generated by immunoSEQ multiplex PCR, the TCRdb table keeps only in-frame clones and is missing some. The repertoire holds roughly 360,000 clones, with around 83% as singletons. The sequenced sample consisted of PBMCs or T cells enriched from blood (not recorded which). These receptors were taken from a woman aged 45-59 years who had recovered from COVID-19.

The gene calls are TRBV11-3 and TRBJ1-1; TRBD1 matches at 7 bases. Trimming removed 4 bases from V and 1 base from J; junction bases left unmatched: 6. The length of the CDR3 is 15 residues. The germline V gene encodes CDR1 SGHNT and CDR2 YENEEA. The CDR3 nucleotides read TGTGCCAGCAGCTCCCGGGACAGTGAGAACACTGAAGCTTTCTTT. Its protein is CASSSRDSENTEAFF. Combining the CDR3 with reference TRBV11-3 and TRBJ1-1 gives the whole variable domain EAGVVQSPRYKIIEKKQPVAFWCNPISGHNTLYWYLQNLGQGPELLIRYENEEAVDDSQLPKDRFSAERLKGVDSTLKIQPAELGDSAVYLCASSSRDSENTEAFFGQGTRLTVV.

The V and J genes are TRBV15 and TRBJ2-7; TRBD2 aligns across 7 bases. This CDR3 comprises 15 residues. The ends lost 8 bases at V and 2 bases at J; junction bases unmatched: 12. Germline CDR1 and CDR2: LNHNV and YYDKDF (reference sequence). This chain's CDR3 is CATARGSGGTYEQYF. CDR3 coding DNA: TGTGCCACCGCGAGGGGATCGGGGGGAACCTACGAGCAGTACTTC.

V usage is TRBV29-1 and J usage is TRBJ1-1; possibly TRBD1 for D (6 bases). Germline lookup yields CDR1 SQVTM and CDR2 ANQGSEA. Trimming removed 6 bases at V and 1 base at J, with 9 bases between. The CDR3 runs 12 residues. The CDR3 region is CSVNRENTEAFF. In DNA form, the CDR3 reads TGCAGCGTGAACAGGGAGAACACTGAAGCTTTCTTT.

The chain employs TRBV6-2 or TRBV6-3 and TRBJ1-1, with a tentative D call TRBD1 (5 bases). The CDR3 spans 14 residues. V was clipped by 6 bases and J by 1 base, with 12 bases between them. Germline CDR1 reads MNHEY; CDR2 reads SVGEGT. The CDR3 region has the DNA TGTGCCAGCAGCCATAACCAGGGGAACACTGAAGCTTTCTTT. It codes for CASSHNQGNTEAFF.

This chain links TRBV6-1 with TRBJ1-1; a possible D gene is TRBD1 (5 bases). Germline V gene sequence: CDR1 MNHNS, CDR2 SASEGT. Trimming removed 1 base from V and 6 bases from J, with 12 bases in between. CDR3 length: 14 amino acids. CDR3 protein: CASSEVGGSAEAFF. Here the CDR3 DNA reads TGTGCCAGCAGTGAAGTGGGGGGTAGTGCTGAAGCTTTCTTT.

The genes are TRBV7-9 and TRBJ1-1; no reliable D call. Per germline, CDR1 SEHNR and CDR2 FQNEAQ (reference sequence). The CDR3 sequence is 13 residues long. The V end was cut by 8 bases, the J end by 1 base, with 11 bases between. Here the CDR3 DNA reads TGTGCCAGCGAACTCCAGCGGAACACTGAAGCTTTCTTT. It codes for CASELQRNTEAFF.

V gene TRBV27 combines with J gene TRBJ1-2; weak D call: TRBD1 (6 bases). This CDR3 region has 14 residues. V was clipped by 6 bases and J by 2 bases, with 13 bases between them. CDR1 and CDR2 from the germline V gene are MNHEY and SMNVEV (reference sequence). The CDR3 DNA sequence: TGTGCCAGCAGGTACCGCAGGGGCAACTATGGCTACACCTTC. This gives the protein CASRYRRGNYGYTF.

This clone was recorded a few times. The rearrangement joins TRBV2 to TRBJ1-5; D is unresolved. Trimming took 8 bases from V and 7 from J, leaving 21 bases between them. This CDR3 is built from 15 residues. Germline lookup yields CDR1 SNHLY and CDR2 FYNNEI. CDR3 DNA: TGTGCCAGCCTTGGGAGAGATTCCCTCAGACAGCCCCAGCATTTT. Translation gives CASLGRDSLRQPQHF.

Written as DNA, the CDR3 is TGTGCCATCAGACAGGGAGAAAATCAGCCCCAGCATTTT. This translates into CAIRQGENQPQHF. The genes are TRBV10-3 and TRBJ1-5; TRBD1 is a possible D gene (6 bases). The CDR3 length is 13 residues. CDR1 is ENHRY, CDR2 SYGVKD, per germline. V gave up 6 bases and J gave up 4 bases, with 10 bases separating them.

The table lists this clone with a few counts. The chain links TRBV27 to TRBJ1-6; TRBD1 agrees at 10 bases. Germline V CDR1 and CDR2: MNHEY, SMNVEV (reference sequence). J was trimmed by 6 bases and V by 2 bases; bases with no gene match: 7. The CDR3 length is 17 residues. In DNA, the CDR3 is TGTGCCAGCAGTTTAAAGACAGGGGGCGGACTTAATTCACCCCTCCACTTT. This sequence encodes CASSLKTGGGLNSPLHF.

V and J are TRBV6-5 and TRBJ2-7, with 8 bases aligning to TRBD2. In germline, CDR1 is MNHEY, CDR2 SVGAGI. The CDR3 sequence is 16 residues long. The V gene end was trimmed by 0 bases and the J gene end by 3 bases; junction bases not matched to a gene: 7. CDR3 amino acids: CASSYSPGLEIYEQYF. The CDR3 bases are TGTGCCAGCAGTTACTCACCGGGACTAGAGATCTACGAGCAGTACTTC.

The V and J genes are TRBV19 and TRBJ1-5; the D is unclear. Trimming left V 5 bases short and J 1 base short, with 12 bases between. The V gene's germline CDR1 is LNHDA and CDR2 SQIVND (reference sequence). There are 15 residues in the CDR3. The CDR3 DNA sequence: TGTGCCAGTAGTCCCGGGCGGGGAAGCAATCAGCCCCAGCATTTT. Translating it yields CASSPGRGSNQPQHF. The complete variable domain, with remaining parts taken from reference TRBV19 and TRBJ1-5, reads DGGITQSPKYLFRKEGQNVTLSCEQNLNHDAMYWYRQDPGQGLRLIYYSQIVNDFQKGDIAEGYSVSREKKESFPLTVTSAQKNPTAFYLCASSPGRGSNQPQHFGDGTRLSIL.

The chain uses TRBV18 and TRBJ1-2; maybe TRBD1 (6 bases). This CDR3 contains 17 residues. Trimming pared 1 base from V and 8 bases from J, leaving 23 bases between. The germline V gene has CDR1 KGHSH and CDR2 LQKENI. As DNA, the CDR3 is TGTGCCAGCTCACCACTCGGCACGATTGGGGGCCACATCGGCTACACCTTC. Translated: CASSPLGTIGGHIGYTF.

V usage is TRBV30 and J usage is TRBJ1-2; D not certain. Germline V gene lookup returns CDR1 GTSNPN and CDR2 SVGIG (reference sequence). The CDR3 is 13 residues long. The V and J ends lost 4 bases and 7 bases respectively, with 16 bases between them. The CDR3 sequence is CAWIQGSFRGYTF. The CDR3 DNA reads TGTGCCTGGATTCAAGGGAGTTTTCGTGGCTACACCTTC.

V usage is TRBV7-2 and J usage is TRBJ2-7; perhaps TRBD1 as D (6 bases). The germline V and J ends were trimmed by 6 bases and 7 bases, with 22 bases remaining between them. The CDR3 contains 15 residues. Germline V gives CDR1 SGHTA, CDR2 FQGNSA. The CDR3 spells CASRGGLSGAREQYF. The CDR3 DNA follows: TGTGCCAGCAGAGGGGGTCTGAGCGGAGCTCGGGAGCAGTACTTC.

The chain joins TRBV5-8 to TRBJ1-2, with D hard to call. Trimming took off 2 bases at V and 5 bases at J, with 10 bases between the two ends. The CDR3 has 13 amino acids. Germline-derived CDR1 and CDR2 are SGHTS and YDEGEE. CDR3 in amino acids: CASSFLLAYGYTF. The DNA for the CDR3 is TGTGCCAGCAGCTTTCTCTTGGCTTATGGCTACACCTTC. The entire variable domain, with the rest obtained from reference TRBV5-8 and TRBJ1-2, is as follows: EAGVTQSPTHLIKTRGQQATLRCSPISGHTSVYWYQQALGLGLQFLLWYDEGEERNRGNFPPRFSGRQFPNYSSELNVNALELEDSALYLCASSFLLAYGYTFGSGTRLTVV.

V is TRBV24-1 and J is TRBJ1-2; tentatively, D is TRBD1 (6 bases). The CDR3 is made up of 12 amino acids. The germline gives CDR1 KGHDR, CDR2 SFDVKD. Trimming stripped 4 bases from V and 5 bases from J, with 7 bases between. The CDR3, as DNA: TGTGCCACCAGTGACAGGGGTTATGGCTACACCTTC. Translating it yields CATSDRGYGYTF.

This chain connects TRBV7-3 to TRBJ2-1; 12 bases agree with TRBD2. In germline, CDR1 is SGHTA, CDR2 FQGTGA. The CDR3 spans 15 residues. Germline trimming cut 5 bases from V and 6 bases from J; bases unmatched to any gene: 5. The chain's CDR3 is CASSARLAGVNEQFF. The DNA of the CDR3 is TGTGCCAGCAGCGCTCGACTAGCGGGGGTCAATGAGCAGTTCTTC.

The chain carries TRBV18 and TRBJ1-1; D remains unclear. The germline V gene encodes CDR1 KGHSH and CDR2 LQKENI. The CDR3 spans 14 residues. V was shortened by 1 base and J by 4 bases, with 10 bases between the two germline ends. Here the CDR3 reads CASSPRTGGTEAFF. CDR3 nucleotide sequence: TGTGCCAGCTCACCACGCACGGGAGGCACTGAAGCTTTCTTT.

The chain uses TRBV7-2 and TRBJ1-2, with a possible D match to TRBD1 (5 bases). With 5 bases removed from V and 2 bases from J, the gap between germline ends came to 15 bases. Germline values: CDR1 SGHTA, CDR2 FQGNSA. This CDR3 is 15 amino acids long. DNA for the CDR3: TGTGCCAGCAGCCTAACTGACAGATTAAACTATGGCTACACCTTC. The encoded protein is CASSLTDRLNYGYTF. Full variable domain (missing parts from reference TRBV7-2 and TRBJ1-2): GAGVSQSPSNKVTEKGKDVELRCDPISGHTALYWYRQSLGQGLEFLIYFQGNSAPDKSGLPSDRFSAERTGGSVSTLTIQRTQQEDSAVYLCASSLTDRLNYGYTFGSGTRLTVV.

The rearrangement joins TRBV6-1 to TRBJ2-5; D gene ambiguous. This CDR3 is 13 amino acids long. Germline CDR1 reads MNHNS; CDR2 reads SASEGT. V was trimmed by 3 bases and J by 4 bases, leaving 9 bases between them. CDR3 DNA sequence: TGTGCCAGCAGTGATAGGTCTAGAGAGACCCAGTACTTC. It specifies CASSDRSRETQYF.

The V gene is TRBV2, the J gene TRBJ1-1; 10 bases line up with TRBD1. V gave up 6 bases and J gave up 4 bases; unmatched junction bases: 2. Germline assignment: CDR1 SNHLY and CDR2 FYNNEI. The CDR3 has 13 residues. CDR3 region: CASSGTGATEAFF. CDR3 sequence (DNA): TGTGCCAGCAGCGGGACAGGGGCCACTGAAGCTTTCTTT.

The V and J genes are TRBV19 and TRBJ1-6; 7 positions agree with TRBD1. Germline assignment: CDR1 LNHDA and CDR2 SQIVND (reference sequence). V shed 5 bases, J shed 14 bases, and the junction held 12 bases outside the gene matches. This CDR3 is 14 amino acids long. CDR3 sequence: CASSPTGQNPSLHF. The CDR3 DNA is TGTGCCAGTAGTCCGACAGGGCAAAACCCTTCCCTCCACTTT. The whole variable domain, filled in from reference TRBV19 and TRBJ1-6, reads DGGITQSPKYLFRKEGQNVTLSCEQNLNHDAMYWYRQDPGQGLRLIYYSQIVNDFQKGDIAEGYSVSREKKESFPLTVTSAQKNPTAFYLCASSPTGQNPSLHFGNGTRLTVT.

The gene calls are TRBV29-1 and TRBJ2-1; TRBD2 agrees at 11 bases. This CDR3 comprises 16 residues. J was trimmed by 5 bases and V by 4 bases; bases with no gene match: 10. Per germline, CDR1 SQVTM and CDR2 ANQGSEA. The CDR3 DNA follows: TGCAGCGTTGGAGAATGGGGACTAGCGGAACACAATGAGCAGTTCTTC. As protein: CSVGEWGLAEHNEQFF.